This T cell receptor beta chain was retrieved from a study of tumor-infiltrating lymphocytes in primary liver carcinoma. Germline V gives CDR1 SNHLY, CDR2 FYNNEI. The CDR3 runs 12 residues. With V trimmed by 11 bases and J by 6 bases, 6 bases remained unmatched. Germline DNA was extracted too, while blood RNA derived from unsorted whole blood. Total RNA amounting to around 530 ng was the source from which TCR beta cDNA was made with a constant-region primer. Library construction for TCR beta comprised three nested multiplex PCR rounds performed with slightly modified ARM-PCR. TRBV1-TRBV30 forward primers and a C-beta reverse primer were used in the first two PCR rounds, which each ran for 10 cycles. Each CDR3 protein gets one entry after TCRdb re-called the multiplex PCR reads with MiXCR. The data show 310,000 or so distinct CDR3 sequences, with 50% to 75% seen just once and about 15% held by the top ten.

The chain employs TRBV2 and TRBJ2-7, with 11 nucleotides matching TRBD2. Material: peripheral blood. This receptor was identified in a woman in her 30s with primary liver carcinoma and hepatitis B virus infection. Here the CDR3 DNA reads TGTGCCGTCACTAGCGGGAGAGGCGAGCAGTACTTC. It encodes CAVTSGRGEQYF.